The following is a T cell receptor beta chain sequence with its context. Targeted sequencing depth ranged from 1 in 200,000 to 1 in 1 million T cells. The data were produced by immunoSEQ multiplex PCR, yet TCRdb's version contains in-frame clones alone and is incomplete. The sample carries some 80,000 clones, 79% recorded once. This sample is part of a study of cytotoxic CD8 clonotypes in ibrutinib-treated CLL. At the level of the study: Averaging across samples gave about 230,000 productive templates and roughly 87,000 productive rearrangements.

The CDR3 is made up of 13 amino acids. Germline V CDR1 and CDR2: MNHNS, SASEGT. V lost 6 bases, J lost 4 bases, and 4 bases stayed unmatched. The sequence was obtained from a human donor with chronic lymphocytic leukemia. V is TRBV6-1 and J is TRBJ2-5; TRBD1 matches at 8 bases. The sample here was PBMCs, taken after 12 months of ibrutinib treatment. The CDR3 DNA is TGTGCCAGCAGGCGGACAGGGTCAGAGACCCAGTACTTC. It yields the protein CASRRTGSETQYF.